Below are 8 T cell receptor beta chains sequenced from a single sample in a study of shared clonotypes between healthy human individuals. Repertoires were generated with immunoSEQ multiplex PCR, while TCRdb's copy carries only in-frame clones and drops some. In the table there are under 2.5 million clones, just under 95% of which are singletons. Sequencing used naive CD4+ T cells from PBMCs. Subset here: CD45RA+ positively selected. These receptors were collected from a man between 18 and 29 years old in good health. Some clones in this sample may be carry-over from other donors' samples.

This chain joins TRBV25-1 and TRBJ2-5; TRBD2 is a possible D gene (6 bases). Germline CDR1 reads MGHDK; CDR2 reads SYGVNS. The CDR3 sequence is 15 residues long. Trimming took 1 base from V and 13 from J, leaving 22 bases between them. The chain's CDR3 is CASSEWSPAVRRVYF. DNA of the CDR3: TGTGCCAGCAGTGAATGGTCCCCTGCAGTAAGGAGGGTGTACTTC.

The chain employs TRBV2 and TRBJ2-7; no clear D gene. Germline CDR1 and CDR2: SNHLY and FYNNEI. The CDR3 totals 13 residues. The V and J ends lost 6 bases and 1 base respectively, with 10 bases between them. Written as DNA, the CDR3 is TGTGCCAGCAGGGCCGGACGATCCTACGAGCAGTACTTC. Translated: CASRAGRSYEQYF.

A word on this clone: This CDR3 is also generated by other DNA sequences in the sample. The gene calls are TRBV27 and TRBJ1-5; 7 bases map to TRBD1. The germline V gene has CDR1 MNHEY and CDR2 SMNVEV (reference sequence). Germline trimming cut 3 bases from V and 5 bases from J; bases unmatched to any gene: 1. The CDR3 runs 13 residues. The CDR3 nucleotides are TGTGCCAGCAGTTTCAGGGGGGATCAGCCCCAGCATTTT. It translates to CASSFRGDQPQHF.

This clone showed up just once. The chain has TRBV2 and TRBJ1-1; perhaps TRBD1 as D (5 bases). The CDR3 extends over 16 amino acids. Germline CDR1 reads SNHLY; CDR2 reads FYNNEI. Trimming removed 3 bases at V and 4 bases at J, with 18 bases between. DNA of the CDR3: TGTGCCAGCAGTGACCAGGGCCCCCCTGGAGGCACTGAAGCTTTCTTT. This codes for CASSDQGPPGGTEAFF.

The J gene is TRBJ1-5, the V gene TRBV6-1; 9 bases are shared with TRBD1. From germline, CDR1 is MNHNS and CDR2 SASEGT. The CDR3 totals 15 residues. Losses at the gene ends were 6 bases for V and 4 bases for J; bases not matched to a gene: 7. In nucleotides, the CDR3 is TGTGCCAGCAGAACCGGGACAGGGAGGAATCAGCCCCAGCATTTT. As protein: CASRTGTGRNQPQHF.

This sequence joins TRBV28 and TRBJ2-1; 7 nucleotides agree with TRBD1. Per germline, CDR1 MDHEN and CDR2 SYDVKM. V lost 2 bases, J lost 4 bases, and 8 bases stayed unmatched. This CDR3 spans 16 amino acids. The CDR3 DNA reads as TGTGCCAGCAGTTTACCTAGGGACAGCCGATACAATGAGCAGTTCTTC. Its translation: CASSLPRDSRYNEQFF.

V usage is TRBV7-3 and J usage is TRBJ2-3, with 9 bases that match TRBD1. There are 15 residues in the CDR3. V shed 2 bases and J 4 bases; nucleotides not matched to a gene: 4. Looked up from germline, CDR1 is SGHTA and CDR2 is FQGTGA. CDR3 region: CASSLLGQGSDTQYF. The CDR3 nucleotides read TGTGCCAGCAGCTTATTGGGACAGGGTTCAGATACGCAGTATTTT. The full variable domain, in which reference TRBV7-3 and TRBJ2-3 provide the parts outside the CDR3, is GAGVSQTPSNKVTEKGKYVELRCDPISGHTALYWYRQSLGQGPEFLIYFQGTGAADDSGLPNDRFFAVRPEGSVSTLKIQRTERGDSAVYLCASSLLGQGSDTQYFGPGTRLTVL.

The count of this clone is one. V and J are TRBV5-1 and TRBJ2-3; tentatively, D is TRBD1 (6 bases). CDR3 length: 15 amino acids. Trimming left V 2 bases short and J 2 bases short, with 12 bases between. Germline V gives CDR1 SGHRS, CDR2 YFSETQ. DNA of the CDR3: TGCGCCAGCAGCTTACCTAGGGGGAACACAGATACGCAGTATTTT. It yields the protein CASSLPRGNTDTQYF.